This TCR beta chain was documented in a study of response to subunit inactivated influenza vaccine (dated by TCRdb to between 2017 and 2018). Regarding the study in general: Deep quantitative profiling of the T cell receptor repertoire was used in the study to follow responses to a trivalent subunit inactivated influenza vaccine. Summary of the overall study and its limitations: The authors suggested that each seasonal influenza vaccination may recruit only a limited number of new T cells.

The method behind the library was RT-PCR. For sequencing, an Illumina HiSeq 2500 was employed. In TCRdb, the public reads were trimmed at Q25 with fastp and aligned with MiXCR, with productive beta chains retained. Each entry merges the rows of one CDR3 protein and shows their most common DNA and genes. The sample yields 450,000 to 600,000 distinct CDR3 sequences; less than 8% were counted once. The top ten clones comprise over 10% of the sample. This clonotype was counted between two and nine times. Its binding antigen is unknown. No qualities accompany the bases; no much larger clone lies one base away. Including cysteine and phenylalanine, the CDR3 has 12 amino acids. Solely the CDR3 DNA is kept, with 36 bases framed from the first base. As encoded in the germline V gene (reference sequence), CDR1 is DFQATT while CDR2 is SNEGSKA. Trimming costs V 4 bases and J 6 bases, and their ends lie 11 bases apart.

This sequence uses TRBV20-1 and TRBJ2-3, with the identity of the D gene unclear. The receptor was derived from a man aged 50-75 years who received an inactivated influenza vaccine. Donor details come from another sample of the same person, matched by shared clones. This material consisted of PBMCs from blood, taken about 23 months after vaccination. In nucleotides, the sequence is TGCAGTGCTACCTCCCTTGTGGATACGCAGTATTTT. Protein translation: CSATSLVDTQYF.